This TCR beta chain was captured in a study of cytomegalovirus exposure and HLA in healthy donors. Study results and caveats: The authors excluded some V segments, including TRBV6-2 and TRBV6-3, as indistinguishable. Apart from CMV serostatus, no immune exposure information was available. Researchers reported from a later analysis that most CMV-associated TCR beta chains appeared HLA-restricted.

V lost 5 bases to trimming and J lost 8 bases; unmatched junction nucleotides: 8. The germline gives CDR1 SEHNR, CDR2 FQNEAQ (reference sequence). This CDR3 has 14 residues. Amplification used 60 Vbeta primers and 13 Jbeta primers. As processed by the authors: A later analysis tallied about 80 million unique TCR beta chains, around 10 million of them shared. The assay was immunoSEQ multiplex PCR, and TCRdb's table has in-frame clones only and misses some. Clone size and V and J calls were adopted from that table, with D and trimming inferred from the DNA. The sample's table shows around 76,000 clones. About this clone: As yet, its antigen is unknown.

The chain recombines TRBV7-9 with TRBJ2-4, with 8 nucleotides matching TRBD2. The receptor was isolated from a woman aged 60 to 75 in good health and CMV-seronegative. Sample: PBMCs. The CDR3: CASSAGPGGDIQYF. The CDR3 bases are TGTGCCAGCAGCGCGGGACCCGGGGGGGACATTCAGTACTTC.